These T cell receptor beta chains were read from a single sample in a study of blood T cell repertoires in COVID-19. This table comes from immunoSEQ multiplex PCR, and its TCRdb copy is limited to in-frame clones, with some not included. Here the sample spans over 65,000 clones, 80% to 95% being singletons. Input material: peripheral blood. These receptors were collected from a human donor in a cohort sampled during active COVID-19. CDR3s include the opening cysteine and the closing phenylalanine or tryptophan. The D gene is left open where the match is weak. Rows give clone size only sometimes, using once, few, many, or a class for an expanded clone.

D | J | size | V | CDR3 | DNA
. | TRBJ1-6 | . | TRBV19 | CASSIATGQGNSPLHF | TGTGCCAGTAGTATAGCCACAGGGCAGGGGAATTCACCCCTCCACTTT
TRBD1 | TRBJ1-1 | . | TRBV9 | CASSSSGQGLTEAFF | TGTGCCAGCAGCTCATCCGGACAGGGGCTAACTGAAGCTTTCTTT
. | TRBJ2-3 | . | TRBV30 | CAWSRGPTTDTQYF | TGTGCCTGGAGTAGGGGCCCCACAACAGATACGCAGTATTTT
. | TRBJ1-4 | . | TRBV6-5 | CASSYSGVGEKLFF | TGTGCCAGCAGTTACTCCGGGGTTGGGGAAAAACTGTTTTTT
TRBD1 | TRBJ1-2 | . | TRBV10-2 | CASSEGQGLGGYTF | TGCGCCAGCAGTGAGGGACAGGGGTTGGGTGGCTACACCTTC
TRBD2 | TRBJ2-1 | . | TRBV5-4 | CASSLALGLAGDTEQFF | TGTGCCAGCAGCTTGGCATTGGGACTAGCGGGGGACACTGAGCAGTTCTTC
. | TRBJ2-3 | . | TRBV9 | CASSVAVDTQYF | TGTGCCAGCAGCGTAGCCGTGGATACGCAGTATTTT
TRBD1 | TRBJ1-1 | . | TRBV7-8 | CASSLYQAEGGNEAFF | TGTGCCAGCAGCTTATATCAGGCTGAAGGGGGCAATGAAGCTTTCTTT
TRBD2 | TRBJ2-1 | . | TRBV10-1 | CASSDSGGARSYNEQFF | TGCGCCAGCAGTGATAGCGGGGGGGCCCGTTCCTACAATGAGCAGTTCTTC
TRBD2 | TRBJ2-5 | . | TRBV3-1/TRBV3-2 | CASSPGVAGAETQYF | TGTGCCAGCAGCCCCGGTGTAGCGGGGGCGGAGACCCAGTACTTC
TRBD1 | TRBJ2-4 | . | TRBV11-2 | CASSRTTGVPAKNIQYF | TGTGCCAGCAGCCGAACGACAGGGGTTCCTGCCAAAAACATTCAGTACTTC
TRBD1 | TRBJ2-7 | . | TRBV2 | CASSGDSNEQYF | TGTGCCAGCAGTGGGGACAGCAACGAGCAGTACTTC
. | TRBJ1-2 | . | TRBV12-3/TRBV12-4 | CASSFFAGGGYTF | TGTGCCAGCAGTTTTTTTGCGGGGGGTGGCTACACCTTC
TRBD2 | TRBJ2-3 | few | TRBV7-7 | CASSPSGAGADTQYF | TGTGCCAGCAGCCCTAGCGGGGCGGGGGCAGATACGCAGTATTTT
. | TRBJ2-3 | . | TRBV7-9 | CASSREGGDTQYF | TGTGCCAGCAGCCGCGAAGGGGGAGATACGCAGTATTTT
. | TRBJ1-2 | . | TRBV28 | CASSLSGLGGYTF | TGTGCCAGCAGTTTGTCAGGGCTCGGTGGCTACACCTTC
TRBD2 | TRBJ2-2 | . | TRBV7-6 | CASSLGVSGLVLPGELFF | TGTGCCAGCAGCCTAGGGGTGTCGGGACTAGTTCTTCCCGGGGAGCTGTTTTTT
. | TRBJ1-3 | once | TRBV2 | CASSGSVPSRPVSGNTIYF | TGTGCCAGCAGTGGTTCGGTTCCTTCGCGGCCGGTCTCTGGAAACACCATATATTTT
TRBD1 | TRBJ2-5 | . | TRBV30 | CAWSVQTGTETQYF | TGTGCCTGGAGTGTACAGACAGGGACGGAGACCCAGTACTTC
. | TRBJ2-1 | . | TRBV4-2 | CASSLLRGNEQFF | TGTGCCAGCAGCCTCCTTCGGGGCAATGAGCAGTTCTTC
. | TRBJ1-4 | . | TRBV28 | CASNSGGGNEKLFF | TGTGCCAGCAACTCGGGTGGAGGGAATGAAAAACTGTTTTTT
TRBD1 | TRBJ2-5 | few | TRBV2 | CASRSQGAGSETQYF | TGTGCCAGCAGATCACAGGGGGCAGGTTCAGAGACCCAGTACTTC
. | TRBJ2-5 | once | TRBV7-8 | CASSLIGGVQETQYF | TGTGCCAGCAGCTTAATAGGCGGGGTCCAAGAGACCCAGTACTTC
TRBD2 | TRBJ2-3 | few | TRBV6-2/TRBV6-3 | CASSYPSGGLPINTDTQYF | TGTGCCAGCAGTTACCCCAGCGGGGGCCTACCGATTAACACAGATACGCAGTATTTT
TRBD1 | TRBJ1-2 | . | TRBV6-5 | CAGHRGPPYGYTF | TGTGCCGGCCACAGGGGGCCACCCTATGGCTACACCTTC
TRBD1 | TRBJ1-2 | . | TRBV19 | CASSRQGDYGYTF | TGTGCCAGTAGCCGACAGGGGGATTATGGCTACACCTTC
TRBD1 | TRBJ1-1 | . | TRBV5-1 | CASSVKGALGTEAFF | TGCGCCAGCAGTGTAAAGGGGGCCCTTGGCACTGAAGCTTTCTTT
. | TRBJ1-1 | . | TRBV10-1 | CASSPGSLNTEAFF | TGCGCCAGCAGTCCGGGATCTCTGAACACTGAAGCTTTCTTT
TRBD1 | TRBJ1-1 | . | TRBV5-1 | CASSPSQGKTEAFF | TGCGCCAGCAGCCCTTCACAGGGGAAAACTGAAGCTTTCTTT
. | TRBJ1-5 | . | TRBV4-1 | CASSQPLEAGAGSNQPQHF | TGCGCCAGCAGCCAACCTCTTGAGGCAGGGGCGGGTAGCAATCAGCCCCAGCATTTT
TRBD1 | TRBJ1-1 | . | TRBV7-9 | CASSWDRGNTEAFF | TGTGCCAGCAGCTGGGACAGGGGGAACACTGAAGCTTTCTTT
TRBD1 | TRBJ2-7 | . | TRBV4-1 | CASSHDPGQGGNEQYF | TGCGCCAGCAGCCACGACCCCGGACAGGGAGGCAACGAGCAGTACTTC
TRBD2 | TRBJ2-2 | . | TRBV6-6 | CASIPGLDKTGELFF | TGTGCCAGCATTCCGGGACTAGATAAAACCGGGGAGCTGTTTTTT
. | TRBJ1-4 | . | TRBV9 | CASSGTGWGEKLFF | TGTGCCAGCAGCGGCACAGGGTGGGGTGAAAAACTGTTTTTT
. | TRBJ1-1 | . | TRBV25-1 | CASRRAGARTEAFF | TGTGCCAGCCGTCGAGCAGGGGCGCGCACTGAAGCTTTCTTT
. | TRBJ2-3 | . | TRBV2 | CASIEFSGLRNTDTQYF | TGTGCCAGCATCGAATTTAGTGGGCTTCGCAACACAGATACGCAGTATTTT
TRBD2 | TRBJ2-7 | . | TRBV30 | CAWSHGGGYEQYF | TGTGCCTGGAGCCATGGGGGGGGCTACGAGCAGTACTTC
TRBD1 | TRBJ2-2 | . | TRBV5-6 | CASSPDRGGTGELFF | TGTGCCAGCAGCCCGGACAGGGGCGGCACCGGGGAGCTGTTTTTT
. | TRBJ2-5 | . | TRBV5-5 | CASSLVGRGWETQYF | TGTGCCAGCAGCTTGGTTGGCCGCGGGTGGGAGACCCAGTACTTC
. | TRBJ1-2 | . | TRBV4-1 | CASSQDPPQLNYGYTF | TGCGCCAGCAGCCAAGATCCCCCTCAACTTAACTATGGCTACACCTTC
. | TRBJ1-1 | . | TRBV28 | CASSLLAGVGTEAFF | TGTGCCAGCAGCTTATTGGCAGGGGTCGGCACTGAAGCTTTCTTT
TRBD2 | TRBJ2-2 | many | TRBV7-9 | CASSPRTSGGRNTGELFF | TGTGCCAGCAGCCCCCGGACTAGCGGGGGGCGAAACACCGGGGAGCTGTTTTTT
. | TRBJ1-6 | few | TRBV2 | CASSEQGVINSPLHF | TGTGCCAGCAGTGAACAAGGGGTGATTAATTCACCCCTCCACTTT
. | TRBJ2-1 | . | TRBV2 | CASYYSGSVF | TGTGCCAGTTACTATAGTGGTTCGGTCTTC
. | TRBJ2-5 | . | TRBV9 | CASSSGQVKETQYF | TGTGCCAGCAGCTCGGGACAAGTTAAAGAGACCCAGTACTTC
. | TRBJ1-1 | . | TRBV27 | CASSSQANTEAFF | TGTGCCAGCAGCTCACAGGCGAACACTGAAGCTTTCTTT
TRBD2 | TRBJ2-5 | . | TRBV28 | CASSFWGGGELQETQYF | TGTGCCAGCAGTTTTTGGGGCGGGGGGGAACTCCAAGAGACCCAGTACTTC
. | TRBJ1-2 | . | TRBV29-1 | CSVAMGGSCTF | TGCAGCGTGGCCATGGGAGGGTCATGCACCTTC
. | TRBJ2-7 | . | TRBV7-9 | CASSWRGGYEQYF | TGTGCCAGCAGTTGGCGGGGAGGCTACGAGCAGTACTTC
. | TRBJ1-5 | . | TRBV5-5 | CASSLLPPQGDSSNQPQHF | TGTGCCAGCAGCTTGCTGCCCCCCCAAGGAGATTCTAGCAATCAGCCCCAGCATTTT
. | TRBJ1-3 | . | TRBV15 | CATSREIQGRSGNTIYF | TGTGCCACCAGCAGAGAAATCCAGGGAAGGTCTGGAAACACCATATATTTT
. | TRBJ1-2 | . | TRBV5-1 | CASSLAFYRDSDYGYTF | TGCGCCAGCAGCTTGGCCTTTTACCGGGACTCAGACTATGGCTACACCTTC
TRBD2 | TRBJ2-3 | . | TRBV6-5 | CASSGGSTDTQYF | TGTGCCAGCAGCGGGGGGTCCACAGATACGCAGTATTTT
. | TRBJ1-3 | . | TRBV11-1 | CASSLARVGSSGNTIYF | TGTGCCAGCAGCTTAGCTCGTGTCGGGAGCTCTGGAAACACCATATATTTT
TRBD2 | TRBJ2-1 | once | TRBV11-2 | CASSPARGGRYEQFF | TGTGCCAGCAGCCCAGCCCGGGGGGGGAGGTATGAGCAGTTCTTC
. | TRBJ2-5 | . | TRBV6-5 | CATTEETQYF | TGTGCCACCACGGAGGAGACCCAGTACTTC
TRBD1 | TRBJ2-2 | . | TRBV19 | CASSIVGQGAMSGELFF | TGTGCCAGTAGTATAGTCGGCCAGGGGGCTATGTCCGGGGAGCTGTTTTTT